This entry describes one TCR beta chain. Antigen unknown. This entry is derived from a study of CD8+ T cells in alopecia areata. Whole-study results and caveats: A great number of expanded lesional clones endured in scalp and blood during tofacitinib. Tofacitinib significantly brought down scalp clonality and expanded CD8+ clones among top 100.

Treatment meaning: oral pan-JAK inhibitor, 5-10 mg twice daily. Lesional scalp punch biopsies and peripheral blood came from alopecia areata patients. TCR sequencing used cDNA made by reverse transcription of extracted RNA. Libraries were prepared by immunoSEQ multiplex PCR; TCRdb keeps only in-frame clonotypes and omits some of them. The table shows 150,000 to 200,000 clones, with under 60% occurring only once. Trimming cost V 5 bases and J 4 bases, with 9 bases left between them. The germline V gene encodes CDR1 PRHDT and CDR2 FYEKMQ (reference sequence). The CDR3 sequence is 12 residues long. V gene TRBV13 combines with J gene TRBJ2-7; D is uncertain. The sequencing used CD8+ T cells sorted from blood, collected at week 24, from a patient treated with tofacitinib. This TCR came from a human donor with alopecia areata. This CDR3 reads CASSTGRYEQYF. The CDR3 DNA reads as TGTGCCAGCAGCACCGGACGGTACGAGCAGTACTTC.